The 2 T cell receptor beta chains below come from one sample, sequenced in a study of cytomegalovirus exposure and HLA in healthy donors. The PCR contained 60 Vbeta and 13 Jbeta primers. Here immunoSEQ multiplex PCR was the method, and the copy in TCRdb shows in-frame clones only, minus some. Of around 180,000 clones listed, 80% are singletons. The sample taken for sequencing was PBMCs. Receptors originate from a man aged 25-45 years in good health and CMV-seropositive.

The V and J genes are TRBV11-2 and TRBJ2-7; 11 bases line up with TRBD2. This CDR3 has 15 amino acids. Germline V gene lookup returns CDR1 SGHAT and CDR2 FQNNGV. V was pared by 5 bases and J by 4 bases, with 7 bases of the junction left unmatched. CDR3 DNA sequence: TGTGCCAGCAGCCAACCTAGCGGGAGGTCTTACGAGCAGTACTTC. It encodes CASSQPSGRSYEQYF.

The chain uses TRBV5-4 and TRBJ2-4, with D possibly TRBD2 on 5 matching bases. Deletions cut 4 bases from V and 0 bases from J, with 11 bases between. CDR1 is SGHNT, CDR2 YYREEE, per germline (reference sequence). This CDR3 spans 15 amino acids. The CDR3 protein is CASSPDFLAKNIQYF. The CDR3 region has the DNA TGTGCCAGCAGCCCGGACTTTCTAGCCAAAAACATTCAGTACTTC.